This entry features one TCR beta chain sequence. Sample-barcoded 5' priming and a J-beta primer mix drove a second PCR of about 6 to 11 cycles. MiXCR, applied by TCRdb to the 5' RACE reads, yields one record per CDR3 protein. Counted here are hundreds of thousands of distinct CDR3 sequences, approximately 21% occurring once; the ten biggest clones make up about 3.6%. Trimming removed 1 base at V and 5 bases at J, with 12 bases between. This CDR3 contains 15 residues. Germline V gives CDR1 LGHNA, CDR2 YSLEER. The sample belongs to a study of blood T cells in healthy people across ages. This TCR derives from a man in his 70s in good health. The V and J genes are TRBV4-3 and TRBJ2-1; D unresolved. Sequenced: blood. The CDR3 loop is CASSQVDLGHNEQFF. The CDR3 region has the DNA TGCGCCAGCAGCCAAGTGGACCTAGGACACAATGAGCAGTTCTTC.